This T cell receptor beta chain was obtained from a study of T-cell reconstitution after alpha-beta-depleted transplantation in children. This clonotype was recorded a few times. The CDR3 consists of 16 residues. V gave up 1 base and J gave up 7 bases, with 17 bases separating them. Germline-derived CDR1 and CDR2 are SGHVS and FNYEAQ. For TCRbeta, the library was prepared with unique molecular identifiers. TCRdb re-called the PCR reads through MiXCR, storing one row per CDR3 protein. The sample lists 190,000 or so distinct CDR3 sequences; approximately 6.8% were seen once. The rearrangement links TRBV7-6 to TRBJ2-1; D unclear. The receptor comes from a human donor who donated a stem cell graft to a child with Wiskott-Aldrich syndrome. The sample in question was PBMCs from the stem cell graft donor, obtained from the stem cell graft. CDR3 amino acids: CASSLVLTPLSNEQFF. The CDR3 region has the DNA TGTGCCAGCAGCTTAGTTTTGACACCTCTATCTAATGAGCAGTTCTTC.